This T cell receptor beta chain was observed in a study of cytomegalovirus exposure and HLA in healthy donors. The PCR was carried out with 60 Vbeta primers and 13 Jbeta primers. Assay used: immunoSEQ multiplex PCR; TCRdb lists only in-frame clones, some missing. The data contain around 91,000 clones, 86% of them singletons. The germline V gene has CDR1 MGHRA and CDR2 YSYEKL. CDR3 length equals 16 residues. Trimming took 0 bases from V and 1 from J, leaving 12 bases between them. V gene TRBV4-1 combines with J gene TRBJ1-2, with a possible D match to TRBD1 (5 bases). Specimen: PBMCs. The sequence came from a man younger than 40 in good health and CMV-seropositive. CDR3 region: CASSQDDPRDNYGYTF. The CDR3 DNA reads TGCGCCAGCAGCCAAGACGACCCCAGGGATAACTATGGCTACACCTTC.